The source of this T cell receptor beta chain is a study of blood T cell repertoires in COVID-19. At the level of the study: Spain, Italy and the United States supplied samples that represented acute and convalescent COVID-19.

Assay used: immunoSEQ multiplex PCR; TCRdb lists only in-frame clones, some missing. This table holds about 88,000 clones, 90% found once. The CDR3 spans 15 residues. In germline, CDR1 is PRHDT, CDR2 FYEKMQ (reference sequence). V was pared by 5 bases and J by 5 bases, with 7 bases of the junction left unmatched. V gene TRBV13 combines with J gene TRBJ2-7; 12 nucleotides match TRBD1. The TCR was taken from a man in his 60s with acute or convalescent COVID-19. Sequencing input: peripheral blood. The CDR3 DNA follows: TGTGCCAGCAGCCGAGGGACAGGGGGCTTCGACGAGCAGTACTTC. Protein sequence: CASSRGTGGFDEQYF. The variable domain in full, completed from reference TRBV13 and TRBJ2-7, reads AAGVIQSPRHLIKEKRETATLKCYPIPRHDTVYWYQQGPGQDPQFLISFYEKMQSDKGSIPDRFSAQQFSDYHSELNMSSLELGDSALYFCASSRGTGGFDEQYFGPGTRLTVT.